The present entry profiles one T cell receptor beta chain with its context. The record originates from a study of blood T cell repertoires in COVID-19. V lost 0 bases, J lost 5 bases, and 11 bases lay in between. The CDR3 runs to 15 residues. Germline lookup yields CDR1 SGDLS and CDR2 YYNGEE. TCRdb's copy holds only in-frame clones and misses some; the assay was immunoSEQ multiplex PCR. Found here are fewer than 200,000 clones, under 85% of them singletons; the top ten hold roughly 12%. This chain connects TRBV9 to TRBJ1-4; D uncertain. Sequenced sample: PBMCs or T cells enriched from blood (not recorded which). The TCR sequence derives from a man between 45 and 60 years old who had recovered from COVID-19. The CDR3, as DNA: TGTGCCAGCAGCGTAGGAGTAGAGCCCAATGAAAAACTGTTTTTT. The encoded protein is CASSVGVEPNEKLFF. Full variable domain (outside the CDR3, taken from reference TRBV9 and TRBJ1-4): DSGVTQTPKHLITATGQRVTLRCSPRSGDLSVYWYQQSLDQGLQFLIQYYNGEERAKGNILERFSAQQFPDLHSELNLSSLELGDSALYFCASSVGVEPNEKLFFGSGTQLSVL.